Sequencing of this T cell receptor beta chain was carried out in a study of regulatory T cells in long-lasting Graves disease. The overall study: In persistent Graves' disease, antithyroid drugs had been taken for over 5 years and TSH receptor antibodies stayed positive. The study's findings and limits: Persistent disease preferred TRBV28, TRBJ1-2 and TRBJ2-5.

The V gene's germline CDR1 is LNHNV and CDR2 YYDKDF (reference sequence). This CDR3 contains 17 residues. The V gene lost 0 bases and the J gene lost 5 bases, with 17 bases spanning the gap. Time point specified: persistent/refractory GD, antithyroid drugs over 5 years with positive TRAb. The TCR library was made from RNA that had been extracted from PBMCs in TRIzol. This clonotype was seen ten or more times. Its target is unknown. Combining iRepertoire HTBI primers with Arm-PCR of CDR3 regions, the authors built TCR beta libraries. Each CDR3 protein is one row after TCRdb ran MiXCR on the multiplex PCR reads. The repertoire includes around 450,000 distinct CDR3 sequences, 20% to 25% of them detected once, and over 6% sits in the top ten.

The receptor's source is a female donor with Graves disease. The chain has TRBV15 and TRBJ1-5; a weak D match, TRBD1 (5 bases). The input for sequencing was peripheral blood mononuclear cells (PBMCs), taken when the disease was refractory, from a patient treated with antithyroid drugs. This chain's CDR3 is CATSRDPPGQGDQPQHF. CDR3 sequence (DNA): TGTGCCACCAGCAGAGATCCCCCAGGACAAGGGGATCAGCCCCAGCATTTT. The full variable domain, completed using reference TRBV15 and TRBJ1-5, is DAMVIQNPRYQVTQFGKPVTLSCSQTLNHNVMYWYQQKSSQAPKLLFHYYDKDFNNEADTPDNFQSRRPNTSFCFLDIRSPGLGDTAMYLCATSRDPPGQGDQPQHFGDGTRLSIL.